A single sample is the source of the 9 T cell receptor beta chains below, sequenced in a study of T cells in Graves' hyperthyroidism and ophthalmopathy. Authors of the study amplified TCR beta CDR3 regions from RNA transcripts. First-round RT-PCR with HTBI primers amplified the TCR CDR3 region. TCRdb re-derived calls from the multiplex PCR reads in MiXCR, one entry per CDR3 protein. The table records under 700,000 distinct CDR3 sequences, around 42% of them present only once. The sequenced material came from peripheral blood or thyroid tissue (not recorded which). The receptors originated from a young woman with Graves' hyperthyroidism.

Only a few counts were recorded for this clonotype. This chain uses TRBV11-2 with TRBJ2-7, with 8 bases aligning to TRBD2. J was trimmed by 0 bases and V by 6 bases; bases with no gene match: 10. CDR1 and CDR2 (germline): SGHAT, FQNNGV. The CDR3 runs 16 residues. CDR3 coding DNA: TGTGCCAGCAGTTATTTCGAAGGGACTAGCTCCTACGAGCAGTACTTC. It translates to CASSYFEGTSSYEQYF.

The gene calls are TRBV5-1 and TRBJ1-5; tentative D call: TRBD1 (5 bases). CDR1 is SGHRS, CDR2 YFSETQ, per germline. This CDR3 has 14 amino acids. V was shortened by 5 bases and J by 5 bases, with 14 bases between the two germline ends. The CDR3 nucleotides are TGCGCCAGCAGACCAGGCAGGGCGGATCAGCCCCAGCATTTT. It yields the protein CASRPGRADQPQHF.

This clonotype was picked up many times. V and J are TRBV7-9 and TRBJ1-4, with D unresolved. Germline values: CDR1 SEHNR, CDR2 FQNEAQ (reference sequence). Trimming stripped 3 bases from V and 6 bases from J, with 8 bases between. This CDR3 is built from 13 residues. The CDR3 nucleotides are TGTGCCAGCAGCTTCGCGCGGGATGAAAAACTGTTTTTT. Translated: CASSFARDEKLFF.

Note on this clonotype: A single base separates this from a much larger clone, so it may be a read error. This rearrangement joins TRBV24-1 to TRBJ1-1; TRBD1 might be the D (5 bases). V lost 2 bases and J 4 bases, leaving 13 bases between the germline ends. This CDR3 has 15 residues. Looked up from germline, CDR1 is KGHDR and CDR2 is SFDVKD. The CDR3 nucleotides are TGTGCCACCAGTGATTCGGAGGGGAGGAGCACTGAAGCTTTCTTT. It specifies CATSDSEGRSTEAFF.

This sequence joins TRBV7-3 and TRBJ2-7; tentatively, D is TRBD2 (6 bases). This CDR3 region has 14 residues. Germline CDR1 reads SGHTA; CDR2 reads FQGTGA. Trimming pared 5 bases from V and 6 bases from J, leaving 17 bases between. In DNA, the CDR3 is TGTGCCAGCAGCCGAAGTACTAGCTTCGGCGAGCAGTACTTC. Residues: CASSRSTSFGEQYF.

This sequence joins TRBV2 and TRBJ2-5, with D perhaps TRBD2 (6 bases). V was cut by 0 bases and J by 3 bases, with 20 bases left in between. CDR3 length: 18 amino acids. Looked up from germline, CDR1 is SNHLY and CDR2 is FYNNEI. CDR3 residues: CASSEATFYGGIEETQYF. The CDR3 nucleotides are TGTGCCAGCAGTGAAGCCACCTTCTACGGGGGAATAGAAGAGACCCAGTACTTC.

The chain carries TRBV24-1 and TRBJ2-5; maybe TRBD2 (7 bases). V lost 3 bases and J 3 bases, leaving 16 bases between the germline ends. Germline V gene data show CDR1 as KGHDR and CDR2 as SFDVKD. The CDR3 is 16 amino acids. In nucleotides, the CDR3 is TGTGCCACCAGTGATGCCGGGCGGGGGCCGAAAGAGACCCAGTACTTC. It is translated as CATSDAGRGPKETQYF.

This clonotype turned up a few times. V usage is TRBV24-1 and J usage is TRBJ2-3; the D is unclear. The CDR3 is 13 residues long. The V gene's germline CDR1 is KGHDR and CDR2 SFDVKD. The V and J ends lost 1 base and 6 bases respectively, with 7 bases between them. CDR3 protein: CATSDFQVDTQYF. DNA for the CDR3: TGTGCCACCAGTGATTTCCAGGTGGATACGCAGTATTTT.

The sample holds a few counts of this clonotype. DNA of the CDR3: TGTGCCAGCAGTGAAGTAACAGGGAGGTTTGAGGGTGAAGCTTTCTTT. Translated: CASSEVTGRFEGEAFF. This chain connects TRBV2 to TRBJ1-1, with a tentative D call TRBD1 (6 bases). Trimming removed 1 base at V and 7 bases at J, with 19 bases between. Germline CDR1 reads SNHLY; CDR2 reads FYNNEI. The CDR3 length is 16 residues.